Listed below are T cell receptor beta chains from one sample, sequenced in a study of post-analysis software for immune sequencing data. TCRdb reprocessed the PCR reads with MiXCR, giving one entry per CDR3 protein. There are some 500,000 distinct CDR3 sequences in the sample; roughly 45% occur only once, and about 12% lies in the top ten. Sequencing was done on a sample of blood. These receptors all come from a girl under 18 with multiple sclerosis. Each CDR3 is given with its conserved first and last residue. The D gene is left open where the match is weak. Some rows mark clone size as missing; the rest say once, few, many or name a class of expanded clone.

abundance	v_gene	j_gene	d_gene	CDR3aa	CDR3nt
few	TRBV10-3	TRBJ2-1	TRBD1	CAILDRDREGYEQFF	TGTGCCATACTGGACCGGGACAGGGAGGGCTATGAGCAGTTCTTC
-	TRBV18	TRBJ2-1	TRBD2	CASSPGAGTYNEQFF	TGTGCCAGCTCACCAGGAGCGGGAACCTACAATGAGCAGTTCTTC
-	TRBV24-1	TRBJ2-1	-	CATSDFKGDSYNEQFF	TGTGCCACCAGTGATTTCAAAGGGGACTCCTACAATGAGCAGTTCTTC
-	TRBV6-2/TRBV6-3	TRBJ2-1	TRBD2	CASSYRSGGWNEQFF	TGTGCCAGCAGTTATCGGTCGGGAGGGTGGAATGAGCAGTTCTTC
-	TRBV5-1	TRBJ2-1	TRBD2	CASSYTSGLDLNEQFF	TGCGCCAGCAGCTACACTAGCGGGCTGGACCTCAATGAGCAGTTCTTC
once	TRBV7-2	TRBJ2-7	TRBD2	CASSSSRGLADPYEQYF	TGTGCCAGCAGCTCGTCCCGGGGACTAGCGGACCCCTACGAGCAGTACTTC
few	TRBV4-1	TRBJ2-1	TRBD2	CASSQLLLAGGGNEQFF	TGCGCCAGCAGCCAACTCCTACTAGCGGGAGGAGGTAATGAGCAGTTCTTC
few	TRBV28	TRBJ2-5	TRBD1	CASSNTGPGGTQYF	TGTGCCAGCAGCAACACAGGGCCAGGGGGGACCCAGTACTTC
-	TRBV27	TRBJ2-1	TRBD1	CASTLRTGSYNEQFF	TGTGCCAGCACCCTGAGGACAGGCTCCTACAATGAGCAGTTCTTC
few	TRBV28	TRBJ2-1	TRBD2	CASSVAGGPYNEQFF	TGTGCCAGCAGCGTAGCGGGAGGGCCCTACAATGAGCAGTTCTTC
-	TRBV29-1	TRBJ2-3	TRBD2	CSVEASGRSTDTQYF	TGCAGCGTTGAAGCTAGCGGGAGAAGCACAGATACGCAGTATTTT
few	TRBV7-2	TRBJ2-3	-	CASSSRLVDTQYF	TGTGCCAGCAGCTCTAGACTAGTGGATACGCAGTATTTT
-	TRBV28	TRBJ2-3	TRBD1	CASSFPGGGTDTQYF	TGTGCCAGCAGTTTTCCAGGGGGCGGCACAGATACGCAGTATTTT
-	TRBV6-6	TRBJ1-5	-	CASSEGRGSNQPQHF	TGTGCCAGCAGCGAGGGACGGGGTAGCAATCAGCCCCAGCATTTT
-	TRBV12-3/TRBV12-4	TRBJ1-1	-	CASSFSPQRWNTEAFF	TGTGCCAGCAGTTTTTCCCCGCAGAGATGGAACACTGAAGCTTTCTTT
-	TRBV20-1	TRBJ2-7	TRBD1	CSATPRDSGYEQYF	TGCAGTGCTACCCCTCGGGACAGCGGCTACGAGCAGTACTTC
-	TRBV20-1	TRBJ2-1	TRBD2	CSANRLAGVSSEQFF	TGCAGTGCGAACCGACTAGCGGGAGTAAGTAGTGAGCAGTTCTTC
few	TRBV5-1	TRBJ2-1	TRBD1	CASSLVPGGGEQFF	TGCGCCAGCAGCTTGGTCCCAGGGGGCGGTGAGCAGTTCTTC
few	TRBV20-1	TRBJ2-5	-	CSARERSTKGTQYF	TGCAGTGCTAGAGAGAGGTCGACGAAGGGGACCCAGTACTTC
-	TRBV11-2	TRBJ2-7	-	CTSSLSSGEQYF	TGTACCAGCAGCTTAAGCTCGGGCGAGCAGTACTTC
-	TRBV6-5	TRBJ2-7	-	CASSKGLFRDHNEQYF	TGTGCCAGCAGTAAGGGATTATTTCGGGACCACAATGAGCAGTACTTC
-	TRBV12-3/TRBV12-4	TRBJ2-1	-	CAGSPGLKEQFF	TGTGCCGGCAGCCCCGGACTAAAAGAGCAGTTCTTC
once	TRBV6-2/TRBV6-3	TRBJ2-1	-	CASSRRLGNNEQFF	TGTGCCAGCAGTCGACGACTCGGGAACAATGAGCAGTTCTTC
-	TRBV6-4	TRBJ2-7	-	CASMDMNPSYEQYF	TGTGCCAGCATGGACATGAACCCTTCCTACGAGCAGTACTTC
few	TRBV27	TRBJ2-3	-	CASRNDPDTQYF	TGTGCCAGCAGGAATGATCCAGATACGCAGTATTTT
few	TRBV27	TRBJ1-2	-	CASRPRDRNGYTF	TGTGCCAGCAGACCACGAGACAGGAATGGCTACACCTTC
-	TRBV28	TRBJ2-7	-	CASSLQQGLGEQYF	TGTGCCAGCAGTTTGCAACAGGGTCTCGGTGAGCAGTACTTC
few	TRBV7-9	TRBJ2-7	-	CASRSTGTPAVSGYEQYF	TGTGCCAGCAGGTCTACCGGGACCCCCGCGGTTAGCGGCTACGAGCAGTACTTC
-	TRBV7-2	TRBJ2-7	-	CAGSAGGLSYEQYF	TGTGCCGGCAGCGCCGGGGGATTGAGTTACGAGCAGTACTTC
few	TRBV12-3/TRBV12-4	TRBJ2-7	-	CASRGLPSSNEQYF	TGTGCCAGCAGGGGACTTCCAAGCTCCAACGAGCAGTACTTC
once	TRBV5-1	TRBJ2-1	TRBD1	CASRTDSGQVYNEQFF	TGCGCCAGCAGAACGGACTCTGGACAGGTATACAATGAGCAGTTCTTC
-	TRBV12-3/TRBV12-4	TRBJ2-7	TRBD1	CASSGQGAFSYEQYF	TGTGCCAGCAGTGGACAGGGGGCTTTCTCCTACGAGCAGTACTTC
few	TRBV3-1	TRBJ2-3	TRBD1	CASSPLGQGRGDTQYF	TGTGCCAGCAGCCCGCTGGGACAGGGGAGGGGAGATACGCAGTATTTT
-	TRBV4-2	TRBJ1-6	-	CASSQEGVGSPLHF	TGTGCCAGCAGCCAAGAAGGCGTGGGCTCACCCCTCCACTTT
-	TRBV7-9	TRBJ2-5	-	CASSTWTASGTQYF	TGTGCCAGCAGCACCTGGACAGCAAGCGGGACCCAGTACTTC
-	TRBV10-3	TRBJ2-7	-	CAISGSMTYEQYF	TGTGCCATCAGTGGGTCAATGACCTACGAGCAGTACTTC
-	TRBV20-1	TRBJ2-3	TRBD1	CSALTGIISTDTQYF	TGCAGTGCCCTGACAGGGATTATTAGCACAGATACGCAGTATTTT
-	TRBV4-1	TRBJ2-3	-	CASSPTVLNFDTDTQYF	TGCGCCAGCAGCCCTACGGTTTTAAACTTCGACACAGATACGCAGTATTTT
once	TRBV4-2	TRBJ1-1	-	CASSQPWMGNTEAFF	TGTGCCAGCAGCCAACCCTGGATGGGGAACACTGAAGCTTTCTTT
-	TRBV12-3/TRBV12-4	TRBJ2-7	-	CASSFRPGYEQYF	TGTGCCAGCAGTTTTCGCCCCGGCTACGAGCAGTACTTC